Listed here is a single T cell receptor beta chain. As yet, its antigen is unknown. Sequencing of TCR beta was carried out in blood CD8+ and CD4+ T cells. While CD8+ and CD4+ T cells were isolated negatively, TEMRA cells were enriched by FACS. The entry originates in a study of CD8 T cells in Susac syndrome. Study-level findings and limits: Repertoires of Susac syndrome CD4+ T cells lacked clonal expansion.

Germline CDR1 reads SGDLS; CDR2 reads YYNGEE. V was trimmed by 4 bases and J by 5 bases, leaving 10 bases between them. This CDR3 comprises 13 residues. When the RNA was reverse transcribed, random hexamers were used with an input of about 0.45 to 1 ug. TCRdb used MiXCR to reprocess the immunoSEQ multiplex PCR reads, holding one entry per CDR3 protein. The data show some 200,000 distinct CDR3 sequences, 95% seen once. Sequenced sample: CD4+ T cells from PBMCs. The TCR originated in a human donor with Susac syndrome. The chain has TRBV9 and TRBJ2-4; D is uncertain. CDR3 region: CASSPVGQNIQYF. The CDR3 DNA follows: TGTGCCAGCAGCCCGGTGGGCCAAAACATTCAGTACTTC.